Listed below are T cell receptor beta chains from one sample, sequenced in a study of metastatic and nonmetastatic thyroid tumors. From the PCR reads, TCRdb re-called clones with MiXCR. The data show roughly 20,000 clones, over 15% seen once. Specimen: blood. The receptors were sampled from a male donor with papillary thyroid cancer or a benign thyroid nodule (not recorded which). Some clones in this sample may be carry-over from other donors' samples. Both conserved end residues are part of each CDR3. The D gene is left open where the match is weak. Clone size is stated in some rows and not others, as once, few, many or a class when expanded.

j_gene	abundance	v_gene	d_gene	CDR3aa	CDR3nt
TRBJ1-1	many	TRBV11-3	TRBD1	CASSLGQGGNTEAFF	TGTGCCAGCAGCTTAGGACAGGGCGGGAACACTGAAGCTTTCTTT
TRBJ2-7	many	TRBV28	TRBD2	CASSSPGLPYSYEQYF	TGTGCCAGCAGTAGTCCGGGACTACCGTACTCCTACGAGCAGTACTTC
TRBJ1-5	many	TRBV9	-	CASSVDVGGNQPQHF	TGTGCCAGCAGCGTAGATGTAGGGGGCAATCAGCCCCAGCATTTT
TRBJ2-2	medium-sized	TRBV5-1	TRBD2	CASSLDGLAGFTGELFF	TGCGCCAGCAGCTTGGATGGACTAGCGGGCTTTACCGGGGAGCTGTTTTTT
TRBJ2-7	few	TRBV28	-	CASSLIRSEQYF	TGTGCCAGCAGTCTGATTAGGTCCGAGCAGTACTTC
TRBJ2-3	many	TRBV6-5	TRBD2	CASSPHGGRVWTDTQYF	TGTGCCAGCAGCCCACATGGCGGGAGGGTTTGGACAGATACGCAGTATTTT
TRBJ1-4	many	TRBV11-2	-	CASSPRGVGEANEKLFF	TGTGCCAGCAGCCCGCGAGGGGTGGGAGAAGCTAATGAAAAACTGTTTTTT
TRBJ1-1	many	TRBV5-5	TRBD1	CASSLRQGDMWTEAFF	TGTGCCAGCAGCTTGAGACAGGGGGATATGTGGACTGAAGCTTTCTTT
TRBJ2-3	many	TRBV7-6	TRBD2	CASSPRTTSGSPDTQYF	TGTGCCAGCAGCCCACGAACGACTAGCGGGAGCCCAGATACGCAGTATTTT
TRBJ1-4	-	TRBV20-1	-	CSAPRADRVFF	TGCAGTGCTCCCAGGGCGGATAGGGTGTTTTTT
TRBJ2-2	-	TRBV5-1	-	CASSLSAGANTGELFF	TGCGCCAGCAGCCTGTCGGCAGGGGCGAACACCGGGGAGCTGTTTTTT
TRBJ2-2	many	TRBV19	-	CASTLHPTGELFF	TGTGCCAGTACCCTCCATCCCACCGGGGAGCTGTTTTTT
TRBJ2-3	many	TRBV18	TRBD2	CASSPAQREGADTQYF	TGTGCCAGCTCACCAGCGCAGCGGGAGGGGGCAGATACGCAGTATTTT
TRBJ2-7	-	TRBV10-1	TRBD1	CASSRDREFEQYF	TGCGCCAGCAGTCGGGACAGGGAGTTCGAGCAGTACTTC
TRBJ2-7	medium-sized	TRBV5-1	TRBD2	CASSLAYGGTSGTHTYEQYF	TGCGCCAGCAGCTTGGCCTACGGCGGGACTAGCGGGACCCACACCTACGAGCAGTACTTC
TRBJ2-2	few	TRBV6-1	-	CASGGSYTGELFF	TGTGCCAGCGGAGGGTCGTACACGGGGGAGCTGTTTTTT
TRBJ1-1	many	TRBV28	-	CASSGSSSGRTEAFF	TGTGCCAGCAGTGGGAGCAGTTCTGGCCGCACTGAAGCTTTCTTT
TRBJ1-6	-	TRBV18	TRBD1	CASSPRTGSYSPLHF	TGTGCCAGCTCACCGCGGACAGGGTCTTATTCACCCCTCCACTTT
TRBJ1-1	many	TRBV24-1	-	CAVTGTNTEAFF	TGTGCCGTAACCGGGACAAACACTGAAGCTTTCTTT
TRBJ2-1	many	TRBV28	-	CAISARRRRNYNEQFF	TGTGCCATTTCTGCCCGTAGACGTCGGAATTACAATGAGCAGTTCTTC
TRBJ2-5	many	TRBV7-2	TRBD2	CASSLKEGGRVETQYF	TGTGCCAGCAGCTTAAAAGAGGGCGGGAGGGTGGAGACCCAGTACTTC
TRBJ2-7	many	TRBV5-6	-	CASSLGTGSGEQYF	TGTGCCAGCAGCTTGGGTACAGGGAGTGGCGAGCAGTACTTC
TRBJ2-2	many	TRBV7-9	-	CASSNPGGTGELFF	TGTGCCAGCAGCAACCCCGGGGGCACCGGGGAGCTGTTTTTT
TRBJ2-6	-	TRBV14	-	CASSRRGANVLTF	TGTGCCAGCAGCCGGAGGGGGGCCAACGTCCTGACTTTC
TRBJ2-7	-	TRBV20-1	-	CSAGPQAGQQYF	TGCAGTGCTGGACCGCAAGCCGGACAGCAGTACTTC
TRBJ2-3	many	TRBV11-2	-	CASSLGGHGTDTQYF	TGTGCCAGCAGCTTGGGGGGGCACGGCACAGATACGCAGTATTTT
TRBJ2-7	medium-sized	TRBV12-3/TRBV12-4	TRBD1	CASSWDSREQYF	TGTGCCAGCAGCTGGGACAGTCGCGAGCAGTACTTC
TRBJ1-4	many	TRBV5-1	TRBD1	CASSFDTGVEKLFF	TGCGCCAGCAGCTTCGACACAGGGGTGGAAAAACTGTTTTTT
TRBJ2-1	many	TRBV27	-	CASSLGVGNEQFF	TGTGCCAGCAGTTTAGGGGTCGGCAATGAGCAGTTCTTC
TRBJ2-7	many	TRBV28	TRBD2	CASSITSGRGEQYF	TGTGCCAGCAGTATCACTAGCGGGAGAGGCGAGCAGTACTTC
TRBJ2-3	many	TRBV5-1	TRBD1	CASSLDDRAGSDTQYF	TGCGCCAGCAGCTTGGACGACAGGGCCGGGTCAGATACGCAGTATTTT
TRBJ2-3	many	TRBV6-2/TRBV6-3	-	CASSDGLASTDTQYF	TGTGCCAGCAGCGACGGACTTGCTAGCACAGATACGCAGTATTTT
TRBJ1-6	-	TRBV20-1	-	CSARTFSYNSPLHF	TGCAGTGCTAGGACCTTCTCCTATAATTCACCCCTCCACTTT
TRBJ2-7	-	TRBV18	-	CASSSGGYLEQYF	TGTGCCAGCTCTTCAGGGGGGTATCTGGAGCAGTACTTC
TRBJ2-7	-	TRBV6-1	TRBD2	CASSEAPGTSGYEQYF	TGTGCCAGCAGTGAAGCGCCCGGGACTAGCGGTTACGAGCAGTACTTC
TRBJ1-2	many	TRBV18	-	CASSPLRAASEHTF	TGTGCCAGCTCACCATTGAGGGCAGCGTCAGAGCACACCTTC
TRBJ2-7	many	TRBV29-1	TRBD1	CSVFAGTVSYEQYF	TGCAGCGTCTTTGCTGGGACAGTTTCCTACGAGCAGTACTTC
TRBJ1-2	medium-sized	TRBV18	-	CASSPPGQFAGYTF	TGTGCCAGCTCACCACCGGGACAATTTGCTGGCTACACCTTC
TRBJ2-3	many	TRBV6-2/TRBV6-3	-	CASRDPDTDTQYF	TGTGCCAGCAGAGATCCCGACACAGATACGCAGTATTTT
TRBJ2-7	-	TRBV7-6	-	CASSSGNEQYF	TGTGCCAGCAGCTCCGGGAACGAGCAGTACTTC
TRBJ2-7	many	TRBV30	-	CAWRETGLEQYF	TGTGCCTGGAGAGAGACAGGTCTCGAGCAGTACTTC
TRBJ2-7	medium-sized	TRBV12-3/TRBV12-4	TRBD2	CASSLSGRLYYEQYF	TGTGCCAGCAGTTTAAGCGGGAGGCTATACTACGAGCAGTACTTC
TRBJ2-2	many	TRBV7-9	TRBD2	CASRPPGGWNTGELFF	TGTGCCAGCAGGCCGCCGGGGGGATGGAACACCGGGGAGCTGTTTTTT
TRBJ1-2	many	TRBV9	-	CASSVEDWGYGYTF	TGTGCCAGCAGCGTAGAAGACTGGGGCTATGGCTACACCTTC
TRBJ2-7	many	TRBV5-1	-	CASSYGTSGEQYF	TGCGCCAGCAGCTACGGGACATCGGGGGAGCAGTACTTC
TRBJ1-1	medium-sized	TRBV28	-	CASKMYLGGETEAFF	TGTGCCAGCAAAATGTATCTCGGGGGGGAAACTGAAGCTTTCTTT
TRBJ1-1	many	TRBV27	-	CASRKIQVWQEAFF	TGTGCCAGCAGAAAAATACAGGTTTGGCAAGAAGCTTTCTTT
TRBJ2-5	many	TRBV7-9	-	CASSPQGQGLETQYF	TGTGCCAGCAGTCCTCAGGGGCAGGGGTTGGAGACCCAGTACTTC
TRBJ2-1	many	TRBV6-1	TRBD1	CASGQGAGSYNEQFF	TGTGCCAGCGGACAGGGGGCCGGCTCCTACAATGAGCAGTTCTTC